Described below is a single TCR beta chain sequence and its context. This clonotype was observed a few times. Its recognized antigen is unknown. Per-base qualities were not stored, and no clone one base away is much larger. The library was built by means of PCR. The instrument was an Illumina HiSeq 2500. Molecular barcoding was employed in the preparation of TCR libraries, with unique molecular identifiers being used to normalize TCRbeta repertoire quantification. The public reads were quality trimmed at Q25 with fastp and then assembled into clones with MiXCR by TCRdb, keeping productive beta chains. Every entry covers one CDR3 protein and lists the most common genes and DNA from its rows. The sample contains some 500,000 distinct CDR3 sequences, around 17% of them found a single time. 2.5% to 3.5% of the sample is held by the ten biggest clonotypes. The sample is drawn from a study of T-cell reconstitution after alpha-beta-depleted transplantation in children (dated by TCRdb to the mid-2010s). For the wider study: Using TCR repertoire profiling, the study followed T-cell immune reconstitution in a quantitative way in children after TCRalphabeta/CD19-depleted allogeneic hematopoietic cell transplantation.

Cut back by 0 bases and 6 bases, the V and J ends lie 17 bases apart. From cysteine to phenylalanine, the CDR3 is 16 amino acids long. The kept DNA is CDR3 alone, 48 bases in frame from the first base. CDR1 and CDR2, looked up from the germline V gene, are MNHEY and SVGAGI. The sequences come from PBMCs from the stem cell graft donor, collected from the stem cell graft. The clonotype originates from a human donor who donated a stem cell graft to a child with acute lymphoblastic leukemia. The chain couples TRBV6-5 to TRBJ1-1, and perhaps TRBD1 as D gene, on 6 matching bases. The DNA sequence reads TGTGCCAGCAGTTACTCGACAGTGCAGGGGCAGTCTGAAGCTTTCTTT. The resulting protein is CASSYSTVQGQSEAFF.